Here is one T cell receptor beta chain with its context. The antigen is not known. This specimen comes from a study of pediatric ulcerative colitis. Study-wide results and limits: A couple of rectal clonotypes were found only in ulcerative colitis patients, all of them. Ulcerative colitis patients shared more blood-rectal clones than controls.

Rectal tissue came from one to two pinch biopsies taken at colonoscopy. The CDR3 is 14 residues long. The germline V gene has CDR1 SGHRS and CDR2 YFSETQ. Trimming removed 3 bases from V and 5 bases from J, with 13 bases in between. Using immunoSEQ multiplex PCR, the repertoire was profiled, and TCRdb retains in-frame clones only, with some absent. The data contain tens of thousands of clones, about 67% of them singletons. This rearrangement joins TRBV5-1 to TRBJ2-3; either TRBD1 or TRBD2 may supply D (5 bases each). Sample: gut tissue. This clonotype was sampled from a boy between 5 and 17 years old with severe ulcerative colitis. The CDR3 DNA sequence: TGCGCCAGCAGCTGGGACGGAACGGGAGATACGCAGTATTTT. Translation gives CASSWDGTGDTQYF.